Presented here are 15 T cell receptor beta chains from one specimen sequenced in a study of blood T cell repertoires in COVID-19. Profiled with immunoSEQ multiplex PCR; TCRdb holds only in-frame clones, not every one. In the table there are around 210,000 clones, 70% to 90% of which are singletons. The sample was peripheral blood. The receptors originated from a woman in her seventies with acute or convalescent COVID-19.

The rearrangement uses TRBV6-1 and TRBJ1-2; 7 bases are shared with TRBD1. The J segment lost 4 bases and the V segment lost 1 base, leaving 6 bases of the junction unmatched. Germline V gene data show CDR1 as MNHNS and CDR2 as SASEGT. This CDR3 has 15 residues. The CDR3 here is CASSEDLGGFYGYTF. In DNA form, the CDR3 reads TGTGCCAGCAGTGAAGACTTAGGGGGCTTCTATGGCTACACCTTC.

V is TRBV7-9 and J is TRBJ1-4, with 7 bases aligning to TRBD1. The CDR3 extends over 15 amino acids. V was clipped by 4 bases and J by 4 bases; unmatched bases: 6. Germline assignment: CDR1 SEHNR and CDR2 FQNEAQ (reference sequence). The CDR3 DNA reads as TGTGCCAGCAGCTCAGGGACAGCGTTTAATGAAAAACTGTTTTTT. This codes for CASSSGTAFNEKLFF.

This chain joins TRBV5-8 and TRBJ2-1, with D possibly matching TRBD1 (6 bases). Trimming took 0 bases from V and 8 from J, leaving 15 bases between them. Germline loops: CDR1 SGHTS, CDR2 YDEGEE. This CDR3 has 15 residues. CDR3 in DNA: TGTGCCAGCAGCTTGGGCCCAGGGGTAAGGTATGAGCAGTTCTTC. Protein: CASSLGPGVRYEQFF.

The chain joins TRBV28 to TRBJ1-5, with TRBD1 matching 7 bases. Germline values: CDR1 MDHEN, CDR2 SYDVKM. This CDR3 is 15 amino acids long. Germline trimming cut 3 bases from V and 1 base from J; bases unmatched to any gene: 3. DNA of the CDR3: TGTGCCAGCAGTTTCCCGACAGGGAGCAATCAGCCCCAGCATTTT. Its translation: CASSFPTGSNQPQHF.

The chain carries TRBV11-2 and TRBJ2-1; possible D gene TRBD2, 6 bases. The germline gives CDR1 SGHAT, CDR2 FQNNGV. This CDR3 comprises 17 residues. Trimming shortened V by 0 bases and J by 4 bases, and 16 bases separated the two germline ends. Written as DNA, the CDR3 is TGTGCCAGCAGCTTAGATCCATTTAGCGGAAATTACAATGAGCAGTTCTTC. Protein sequence: CASSLDPFSGNYNEQFF.

The rearrangement links TRBV24-1 to TRBJ2-2; 8 bases line up with TRBD2. After removal of 5 bases from V and 7 bases from J, the junction contained 14 bases not matched to a gene. There are 17 residues in the CDR3. Germline values: CDR1 KGHDR, CDR2 SFDVKD. The chain's CDR3 is CATSGASPLAADGELFF. The CDR3, as DNA: TGTGCCACCAGTGGCGCCTCCCCACTAGCGGCAGACGGGGAGCTGTTTTTT.

The chain links TRBV18 to TRBJ2-1, with 7 bases fitting TRBD2. This CDR3 contains 14 residues. The germline gives CDR1 KGHSH, CDR2 LQKENI. J gave up 8 bases and V 0 bases, and 4 bases lay outside the gene matches. The CDR3 DNA reads as TGTGCCAGCTCACCACCAGCGGGGCAGGATGAGCAGTTCTTC. This sequence encodes CASSPPAGQDEQFF.

The rearrangement uses TRBV6-5 and TRBJ1-5, with TRBD1 matching over 7 bases. The germline CDR1 and CDR2 sequences are MNHEY and SVGAGI. Germline trimming cut 6 bases from V and 10 bases from J; bases unmatched to any gene: 9. CDR3 length equals 13 residues. The CDR3 here is CASSETGIPPQHF. The CDR3 nucleotides read TGTGCCAGCAGCGAGACAGGGATCCCCCCCCAGCATTTT.

This clone came up a few times. The genes are TRBV6-6 and TRBJ1-2; D ambiguous. Germline CDR1 MNHNY, CDR2 SVGAGI (reference sequence). V dropped 10 bases and J dropped 3 bases, with 12 bases sitting between them. The CDR3 runs to 12 residues. In nucleotides, the CDR3 is TGTGCCACCTCGGAGCACGACTATGGCTACACCTTC. Protein: CATSEHDYGYTF.

The V call is TRBV29-1, the J call TRBJ1-2; TRBD1 might be the D (6 bases). CDR3 size: 15 residues. Trimming removed 3 bases from V and 1 base from J, with 15 bases in between. Germline V gene sequence: CDR1 SQVTM, CDR2 ANQGSEA. CDR3 sequence: CSVEGSAGDNYGYTF. Here the CDR3 DNA reads TGCAGCGTTGAGGGTTCGGCAGGGGATAACTATGGCTACACCTTC.

This chain joins TRBV2 and TRBJ1-4; TRBD1 is a possible D gene (5 bases). The CDR3 is 18 amino acids. CDR1 is SNHLY, CDR2 FYNNEI, per germline. The V end was cut by 3 bases, the J end by 0 bases, with 17 bases between. The CDR3 loop is CASSDAAGRIATNEKLFF. The CDR3 coding sequence is TGTGCCAGCAGTGACGCGGCAGGGCGAATTGCAACTAATGAAAAACTGTTTTTT.

The gene calls are TRBV28 and TRBJ2-2; 10 nucleotides line up with TRBD2. V was pared by 4 bases and J by 3 bases, with 5 bases of the junction left unmatched. The V gene's germline CDR1 is MDHEN and CDR2 SYDVKM. The CDR3 runs 16 residues. CDR3 nucleotides: TGTGCCAGCAGTTCGAGACTAGCGGGTGACACCGGGGAGCTGTTTTTT. Translation: CASSSRLAGDTGELFF.

This clone was observed a single time. This chain links TRBV2 with TRBJ2-1; TRBD2 is a possible D gene (5 bases). CDR3 length: 13 amino acids. Germline CDR1 reads SNHLY; CDR2 reads FYNNEI. Trimming pared 6 bases from V and 5 bases from J, leaving 11 bases between. The CDR3 protein is CASSLLRDNEQFF. The CDR3 coding sequence is TGTGCCAGCAGCCTTCTGAGGGACAATGAGCAGTTCTTC. The full variable domain, rest sourced from reference TRBV2 and TRBJ2-1, is EPEVTQTPSHQVTQMGQEVILRCVPISNHLYFYWYRQILGQKVEFLVSFYNNEISEKSEIFDDQFSVERPDGSNFTLKIRSTKLEDSAMYFCASSLLRDNEQFFGPGTRLTVL.

The chain is built from TRBV18 and TRBJ1-1; 8 bases map to TRBD1. Losses at the gene ends were 5 bases for V and 4 bases for J; bases not matched to a gene: 6. Germline CDR1 reads KGHSH; CDR2 reads LQKENI. This CDR3 region has 14 residues. The CDR3 reads CASSSLGQGTEAFF. Written as DNA, the CDR3 is TGTGCCAGCTCATCTTTAGGACAGGGCACTGAAGCTTTCTTT.

The CDR3 DNA sequence: TGTGCCACCACCCCCGGGACAGGGGACGGTCGCAATGAGCAGTTCTTC. It is translated as CATTPGTGDGRNEQFF. The chain combines TRBV24-1 with TRBJ2-1, with TRBD1 matching 10 bases. Germline loops: CDR1 KGHDR, CDR2 SFDVKD. The CDR3 totals 16 residues. The J segment lost 6 bases and the V segment lost 8 bases, leaving 12 bases of the junction unmatched.